This T cell receptor beta chain is drawn from a study of blood T cell repertoires in COVID-19. This clone was counted between two and nine times. Germline values: CDR1 SQVTM, CDR2 ANQGSEA. Trimming pared 6 bases from V and 5 bases from J, leaving 13 bases between. This CDR3 spans 12 amino acids. Some clones are missing from TCRdb's copy, which holds only in-frame ones; the method was immunoSEQ multiplex PCR. This sample has roughly 220,000 clones, with 80% to 90% found just once. This receptor was obtained from a man aged 25 to 40 with active or convalescent COVID-19. The specimen was peripheral blood. The chain employs TRBV29-1 and TRBJ1-2; D call uncertain. The CDR3 here is CSVPALEYGYTF. Here the CDR3 DNA reads TGCAGCGTCCCCGCCCTAGAGTATGGCTACACCTTC. The full variable domain, with the rest looked up from reference TRBV29-1 and TRBJ1-2, is SAVISQKPSRDICQRGTSLTIQCQVDSQVTMMFWYRQQPGQSLTLIATANQGSEATYESGFVIDKFPISRPNLTFSTLTVSNMSPEDSSIYLCSVPALEYGYTFGSGTRLTVV.